A selection of T cell receptor beta chains follows, all from one sample in a study of cytomegalovirus exposure and HLA in healthy donors. This table comes from immunoSEQ multiplex PCR, and its TCRdb copy is limited to in-frame clones, with some not included. The sample carries about 180,000 clones, approximately 80% recorded once. Material for sequencing was PBMCs. The receptor set was obtained from a girl between 5 and 17 years old in good health and CMV-seropositive. CDR3s include the opening cysteine and the closing phenylalanine or tryptophan. Each record gives: D gene, clone size, J gene, V gene, CDR3 DNA, CDR3 protein. A D gene is named only where the DNA matches it firmly. For some rows the clone size is stated as once, few or many, or as a class when expanded; others skip it.

>TRBD2|-|TRBJ2-7|TRBV4-3
TGCGCCAGCAGCCAAGAAGGAGGGCGGGAGCACTACGAGCAGTACTTC
CASSQEGGREHYEQYF
>-|-|TRBJ1-1|TRBV27
TGTGCCAGCAGAGGCCGGGGTTATCTGAACACTGAAGCTTTCTTT
CASRGRGYLNTEAFF
>TRBD2|-|TRBJ2-1|TRBV7-6
TGTGCCAGCAGCTTAGGCGGGAGAGGCTACAATGAGCAGTTCTTC
CASSLGGRGYNEQFF
>TRBD2|-|TRBJ2-1|TRBV19
TGTGCCAGTAGCGTACTAGCGGGTGAGCAGTTCTTC
CASSVLAGEQFF
>TRBD2|-|TRBJ2-7|TRBV30
TGTGCCTGGGGCGGGGGCTACGAGCAGTACTTC
CAWGGGYEQYF
>TRBD1|-|TRBJ1-1|TRBV5-3
TGTGCCAGAAGCGACAGGGTGGGCACTGAAGCTTTCTTT
CARSDRVGTEAFF
>-|-|TRBJ2-5|TRBV9
TGTGCCAGCAGCGTAGCAGCGACAGGTGTAGAGACCCAGTACTTC
CASSVAATGVETQYF
>TRBD1|-|TRBJ2-1|TRBV19
TGTGCCAGTAGTATACGGTCAGGGGGCAATGAGCAGTTCTTC
CASSIRSGGNEQFF
>-|few|TRBJ2-2|TRBV7-3
TGTGCCAGCAGCTTACACTCTCCCGGGGAGCTGTTTTTT
CASSLHSPGELFF
>-|-|TRBJ2-7|TRBV6-5
TGTGCCAGCAGTTACGGGACGGGGGGCGGGGACGAGCAGTACTTC
CASSYGTGGGDEQYF
>TRBD2|-|TRBJ2-1|TRBV4-1
TGCGCCAGCAGCCAAGCGCGGGGCGGGAGGCCCGGCAATGAGCAGTTCTTC
CASSQARGGRPGNEQFF
>TRBD2|-|TRBJ2-2|TRBV4-3
TGCGCCAGCAGCCTCGCTCACGAGGTAGCGGGAGACACCGGGGAGCTGTTTTTT
CASSLAHEVAGDTGELFF